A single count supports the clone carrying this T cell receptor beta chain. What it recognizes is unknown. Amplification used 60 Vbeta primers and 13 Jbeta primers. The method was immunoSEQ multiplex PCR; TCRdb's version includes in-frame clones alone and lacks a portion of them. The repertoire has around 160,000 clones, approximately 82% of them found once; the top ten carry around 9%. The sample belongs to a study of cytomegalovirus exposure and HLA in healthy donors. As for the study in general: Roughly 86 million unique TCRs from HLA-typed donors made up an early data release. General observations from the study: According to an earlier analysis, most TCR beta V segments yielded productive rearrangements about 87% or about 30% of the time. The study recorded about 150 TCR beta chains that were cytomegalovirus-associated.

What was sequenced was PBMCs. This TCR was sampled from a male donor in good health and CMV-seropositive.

The CDR3 nucleotides are TGTGCCAGCAGCTTAGATAGTAGGGGGCGCGGTCGAGGCTACACCTTC. This translates into CASSLDSRGRGRGYTF. The rearrangement joins TRBV7-2 to TRBJ1-2; 7 bases agree with TRBD1. The CDR3 has 16 amino acids. The germline V gene encodes CDR1 SGHTA and CDR2 FQGNSA. V shed 1 base and J 8 bases; nucleotides not matched to a gene: 13. Variable domain in full (rest from reference TRBV7-2 and TRBJ1-2): GAGVSQSPSNKVTEKGKDVELRCDPISGHTALYWYRQSLGQGLEFLIYFQGNSAPDKSGLPSDRFSAERTGGSVSTLTIQRTQQEDSAVYLCASSLDSRGRGRGYTFGSGTRLTVV.